The 6 T cell receptor beta chains listed next were all sequenced from one sample in a study of T cell responses to AZD1222 COVID-19 vaccine. Repertoires were generated with immunoSEQ multiplex PCR, while TCRdb's copy carries only in-frame clones and drops some. Of about 150,000 clones in the sample, 80% to 95% were seen once. The material sequenced was peripheral blood, taken on day 0 of AZD1222 vaccination. Receptors originate from an adult in good health.

The chain is built from TRBV15 and TRBJ1-1; weak D call: TRBD1 (6 bases). The CDR3 contains 13 residues. Germline CDR1 is LNHNV and CDR2 is YYDKDF (reference sequence). The V end was cut by 3 bases, the J end by 11 bases, with 16 bases between. The CDR3 is CATSSIPGGHAFF. Here the CDR3 DNA reads TGTGCCACCAGCAGTATCCCGGGGGGGCACGCTTTCTTT.

V gene TRBV10-3 combines with J gene TRBJ2-7; D unresolved. This CDR3 contains 11 residues. Germline V lookup: CDR1 ENHRY, CDR2 SYGVKD. Trimming stripped 0 bases from V and 7 bases from J, with 4 bases between. DNA of the CDR3: TGTGCCATCAGTGAGTCAATGGAGCAGTACTTC. Protein sequence: CAISESMEQYF.

This chain links TRBV5-1 with TRBJ1-4, with D uncertain. The germline V and J ends were trimmed by 3 bases and 5 bases, with 14 bases remaining between them. Germline V gene data show CDR1 as SGHRS and CDR2 as YFSETQ. This CDR3 region has 15 residues. The CDR3 protein is CASSSLRGGNEKLFF. The CDR3 DNA is TGCGCCAGCAGCTCCTTGCGAGGTGGAAATGAAAAACTGTTTTTT.

This chain connects TRBV7-2 to TRBJ1-6; unclear D gene. Germline CDR1 and CDR2: SGHTA and FQGNSA. CDR3 length: 15 residues. Trimming pared 3 bases from V and 10 bases from J, leaving 16 bases between. CDR3 bases: TGTGCCAGCAGCTTTTCAATCAGCAAGAGGTCACCCCTCCACTTT. Encoded protein: CASSFSISKRSPLHF.

V is TRBV14 and J is TRBJ1-4; TRBD1 might be the D (5 bases). The CDR3 contains 17 residues. V lost 0 bases and J 1 base, leaving 12 bases between the germline ends. Germline CDR1 SGHDN, CDR2 FVKESK. CDR3 region: CASSQDRSGGTNEKLFF. CDR3 nucleotides: TGTGCCAGCAGCCAAGATCGGAGCGGGGGAACTAATGAAAAACTGTTTTTT.

The chain is built from TRBV5-4 and TRBJ1-1; D might be TRBD1 (5 bases). Germline assignment: CDR1 SGHNT and CDR2 YYREEE (reference sequence). Trimming cost V 4 bases and J 6 bases, with 19 bases left between them. This CDR3 has 15 residues. CDR3: CASSIKSGHLSEAFF. CDR3 nucleotide sequence: TGTGCCAGCAGCATCAAGTCGGGGCACTTATCTGAAGCTTTCTTT.